This T cell receptor (beta chain) was sequenced for a study of T cell responses to AZD1222 COVID-19 vaccine. General study results and limits: White British ancestry dominated among donors, who included more females, and clonal diversity was possibly underestimated.

A note on this clone: The antigen is unknown.

The table came from immunoSEQ multiplex PCR; TCRdb's copy has only in-frame clones and leaves some out. The sample lists about 120,000 clones, 70% to 90% occurring once. Per the germline V gene, CDR1 is SGHRS and CDR2 is YFSETQ. The CDR3 covers 15 residues. V was cut by 0 bases and J by 0 bases, with 7 bases left in between. The genes are TRBV5-1 and TRBJ1-3, with D uncertain. The receptor's source is an adult in good health. Sequenced material: peripheral blood, taken on day 0 of AZD1222 vaccination. As DNA, the CDR3 is TGCGCCAGCAGCTTGGTTGCGGACTCTGGAAACACCATATATTTT. Its translation is CASSLVADSGNTIYF.